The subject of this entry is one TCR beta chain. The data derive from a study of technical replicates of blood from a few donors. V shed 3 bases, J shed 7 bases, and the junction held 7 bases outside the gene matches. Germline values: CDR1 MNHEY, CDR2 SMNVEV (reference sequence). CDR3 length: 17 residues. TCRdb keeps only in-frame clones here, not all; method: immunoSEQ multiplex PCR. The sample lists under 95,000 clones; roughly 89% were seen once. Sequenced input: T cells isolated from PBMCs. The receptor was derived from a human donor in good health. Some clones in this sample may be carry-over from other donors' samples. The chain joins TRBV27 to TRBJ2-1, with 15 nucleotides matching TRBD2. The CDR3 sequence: CASSFGIGLAGGNEQFF. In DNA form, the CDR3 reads TGTGCCAGCAGTTTCGGAATTGGACTAGCGGGAGGGAATGAGCAGTTCTTC.